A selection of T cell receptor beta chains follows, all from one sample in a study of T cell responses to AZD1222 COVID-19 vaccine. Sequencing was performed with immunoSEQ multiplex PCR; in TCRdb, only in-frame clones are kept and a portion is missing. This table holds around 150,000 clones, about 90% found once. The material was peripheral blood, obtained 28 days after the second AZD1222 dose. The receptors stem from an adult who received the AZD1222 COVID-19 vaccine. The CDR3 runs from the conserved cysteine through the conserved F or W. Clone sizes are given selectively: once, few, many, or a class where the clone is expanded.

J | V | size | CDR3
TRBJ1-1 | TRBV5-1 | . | CASSLFSVNTEAFF
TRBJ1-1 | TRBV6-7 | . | CASSYKQGAQVTEAFF
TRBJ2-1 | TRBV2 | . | CASSAQRGGGAPTYNEQFF
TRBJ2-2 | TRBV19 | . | CASRKPGQGSNTGELFF
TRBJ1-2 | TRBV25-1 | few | CASSPGGESSGYTF
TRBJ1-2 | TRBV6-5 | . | CASSYQGLGSYGYTF
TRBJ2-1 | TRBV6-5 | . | CASSYSGAGEQFF
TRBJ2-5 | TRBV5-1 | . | CASSGNAGHPGFQYF
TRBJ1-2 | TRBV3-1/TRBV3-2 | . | CASSPRDRAYGYTF
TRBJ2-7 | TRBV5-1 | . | CASSLTPGQGYEQYF
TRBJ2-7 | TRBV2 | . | CASSETPGKPYEQYF
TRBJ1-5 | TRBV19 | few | CASSIDLWRQPQHF
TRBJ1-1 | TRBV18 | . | CASSPSPNTEAFF
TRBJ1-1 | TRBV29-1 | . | CSVGGQENTEAFF
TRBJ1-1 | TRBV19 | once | CASRPDGGRGNTEAFF
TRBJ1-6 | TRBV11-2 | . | CASSLDLSAQYNSPLHF
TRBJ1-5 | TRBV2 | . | CASRRPGQASNQPQHF
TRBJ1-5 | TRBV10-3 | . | CAISEGREPNQPQHF
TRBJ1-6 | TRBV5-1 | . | CASSLVGGRENSPLHF
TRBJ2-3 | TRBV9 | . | CASSSGTTDTQYF
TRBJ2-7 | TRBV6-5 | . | CASSLRPGQPYEQYF
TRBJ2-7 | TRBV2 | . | CASLKVQGSYEQYF
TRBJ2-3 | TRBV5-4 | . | CASSPPGTDTQYF
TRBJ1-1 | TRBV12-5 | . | CASGAWGLNTEAFF
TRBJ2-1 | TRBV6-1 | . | CASSELLSTDEQFF
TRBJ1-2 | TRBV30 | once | CACLSRVGGYTF
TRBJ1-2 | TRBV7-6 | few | CASSLSSGGRDGYTF
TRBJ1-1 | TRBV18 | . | CASSLPGAITEAFF
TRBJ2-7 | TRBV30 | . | CAWGSSYEQYF
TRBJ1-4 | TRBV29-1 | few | CSFGDSWNEKLFF
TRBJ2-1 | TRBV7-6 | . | CASSHARGDEQFF
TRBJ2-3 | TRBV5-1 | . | CASRAGPRDTQYF
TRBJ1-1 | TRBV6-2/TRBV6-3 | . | CASSWPGAMNTEAFF
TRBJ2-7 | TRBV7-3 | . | CASSFPFASYEQYF
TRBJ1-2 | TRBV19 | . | CASSPTRGTDYGYTF
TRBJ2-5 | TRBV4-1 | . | CASSQRETQYF
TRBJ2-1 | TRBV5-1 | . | CASSFGQGVYSNEQFF
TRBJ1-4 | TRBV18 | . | CASSLLQGADEKLFF
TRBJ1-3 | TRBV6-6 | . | CASSYDRENTIYF
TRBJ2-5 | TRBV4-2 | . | CASSLQSGQETQYF
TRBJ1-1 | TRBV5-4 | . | CASSWKGGRGNTEAFF
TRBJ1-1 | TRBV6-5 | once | CASTAGLGNTEAFF
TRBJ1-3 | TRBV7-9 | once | CASSAWLERDGNTIYF
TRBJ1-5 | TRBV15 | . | CATSRARAPNQPQHF
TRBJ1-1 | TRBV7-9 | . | CASSLVQAPFAEAFF
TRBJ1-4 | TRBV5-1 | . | CASSLSPGATNEKLFF
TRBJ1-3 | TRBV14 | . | CASSQAGDPYVNTIYF
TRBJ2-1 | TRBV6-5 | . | CASSWRLAGRNNEQFF
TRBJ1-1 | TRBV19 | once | CASSIGGQTLNTEAFF
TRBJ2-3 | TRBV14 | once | CASSQGQPTDTQYF
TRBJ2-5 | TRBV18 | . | CASSRRDDQETQYF
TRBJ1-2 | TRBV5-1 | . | CASSLAPAGANYGYTF
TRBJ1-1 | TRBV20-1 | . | CSASWVLDTEAFF
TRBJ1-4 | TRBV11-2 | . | CASSPLTYEKLFF
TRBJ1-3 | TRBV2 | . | CASKQGSSGNTIYF
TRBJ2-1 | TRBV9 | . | CASSPETGAPYNEQFF
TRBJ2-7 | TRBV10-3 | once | CAISENPPGQFYEQYF
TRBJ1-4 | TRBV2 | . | CASYRDGSREKLFF